These 25 T cell receptor beta chains share one sample of origin, sequenced in a study of blood T cell repertoires in COVID-19. TCRdb's copy holds only in-frame clones and misses some; the assay was immunoSEQ multiplex PCR. The sample contains about 140,000 clones, around 85% of which appear only once. Sample: peripheral blood. The receptors originated from a man aged 50-59 years with acute or convalescent COVID-19.

The DNA of the CDR3 is TGTGCCAGCACGTCGCTGAGGGAGAACTATGGCTACACCTTC. As protein: CASTSLRENYGYTF. The gene calls are TRBV27 and TRBJ1-2; D not certain. V lost 7 bases to trimming and J lost 2 bases, with 14 bases between them. There are 14 residues in the CDR3. In germline, CDR1 is MNHEY, CDR2 SMNVEV (reference sequence).

The gene calls are TRBV6-6 and TRBJ1-5, with 7 bases fitting TRBD1. J was trimmed by 2 bases and V by 5 bases; bases with no gene match: 6. Germline V gene sequence: CDR1 MNHNY, CDR2 SVGAGI (reference sequence). CDR3 length: 15 residues. The CDR3 loop is CASSPRDRGNQPQHF. DNA of the CDR3: TGTGCCAGCAGTCCCCGGGACAGAGGCAATCAGCCCCAGCATTTT.

V usage is TRBV9 and J usage is TRBJ2-3; 10 positions match TRBD2. CDR1 and CDR2 from the germline V gene are SGDLS and YYNGEE. J lost 0 bases, V lost 4 bases, and 8 bases had no gene match. This CDR3 has 17 residues. The CDR3 region is CASSPSGGGSSTDTQYF. The CDR3 bases are TGTGCCAGCAGCCCCAGCGGGGGGGGCTCTAGCACAGATACGCAGTATTTT.

The CDR3: CASRSGTGLIEQYF. For the CDR3, the DNA is TGTGCCAGCAGATCCGGGACAGGGCTCATCGAGCAGTACTTC. V is TRBV28 and J is TRBJ2-7, with 9 bases lining up with TRBD1. Germline loops: CDR1 MDHEN, CDR2 SYDVKM. The CDR3 length is 14 residues. Trimming cost V 6 bases and J 6 bases; bases outside gene matches: 9.

V is TRBV18 and J is TRBJ1-1; tentative D call: TRBD1 (6 bases). The length of the CDR3 is 14 residues. From germline, CDR1 is KGHSH and CDR2 LQKENI. Trimming shortened V by 2 bases and J by 3 bases, and 10 bases separated the two germline ends. Here the CDR3 reads CASSPLGGDTEAFF. The CDR3, as DNA: TGTGCCAGCTCACCATTAGGGGGTGACACTGAAGCTTTCTTT.

This clone turned up a few times. The V and J genes are TRBV28 and TRBJ1-2; 8 bases match TRBD1. The CDR3 runs to 15 residues. Trimming took 1 base from V and 4 from J; bases not matched to a gene: 5. Germline assignment: CDR1 MDHEN and CDR2 SYDVKM. CDR3 sequence (DNA): TGTGCCAGCAGTTTATCAGGGGGCGCCGGCTATGGCTACACCTTC. As protein: CASSLSGGAGYGYTF.

This sequence joins TRBV19 and TRBJ2-5, with 7 bases that match TRBD1. Germline lookup yields CDR1 LNHDA and CDR2 SQIVND (reference sequence). Trimming removed 6 bases from V and 7 bases from J; junction bases left unmatched: 14. The CDR3 consists of 15 residues. CDR3 in amino acids: CASSIPGTEKATQYF. The CDR3 nucleotides are TGTGCCAGTAGCATACCTGGGACAGAAAAAGCGACCCAGTACTTC.

The chain couples TRBV5-1 to TRBJ2-7; 8 nucleotides agree with TRBD1. J was trimmed by 3 bases and V by 5 bases; bases with no gene match: 7. The CDR3 is 14 residues long. Per the germline V gene, CDR1 is SGHRS and CDR2 is YFSETQ. The CDR3 nucleotides read TGCGCCAGCAGTCCGGGACAGGTAATCTACGAGCAGTACTTC. This codes for CASSPGQVIYEQYF.

The V and J genes are TRBV19 and TRBJ2-2; D gene unclear. Between the trimmed V and J ends, which lost 6 bases and 1 base, there was a span of 12 bases. The germline V gene has CDR1 LNHDA and CDR2 SQIVND (reference sequence). This CDR3 is 15 amino acids long. CDR3 loop: CASSPLRMNTGELFF. CDR3 coding DNA: TGTGCCAGTAGCCCCCTGAGAATGAACACCGGGGAGCTGTTTTTT.

Here the CDR3 DNA reads TGTGCCACCAGCAGAGAAGGGGTCGGAAACACCATATATTTT. Its protein product is CATSREGVGNTIYF. The rearrangement uses TRBV15 and TRBJ1-3; D perhaps matches TRBD1 (5 bases). The CDR3 is 14 amino acids. CDR1 is LNHNV, CDR2 YYDKDF, per germline (reference sequence). V dropped 0 bases and J dropped 4 bases, with 7 bases sitting between them.

This clone has just a few counts. The identical CDR3 is also encoded by other nucleotide sequences in the sample. The chain has TRBV9 and TRBJ2-7; a possible D gene is TRBD1 (6 bases). The length of the CDR3 is 14 residues. Trimming took off 2 bases at V and 0 bases at J, with 9 bases between the two ends. Germline V gene sequence: CDR1 SGDLS, CDR2 YYNGEE. In DNA, the CDR3 is TGTGCCAGCAGCGTCGGACAGAGCTCCTACGAGCAGTACTTC. Translated, it gives CASSVGQSSYEQYF.

The gene calls are TRBV13 and TRBJ1-1, with TRBD1 as a possible D gene (5 bases). Germline V lookup: CDR1 PRHDT, CDR2 FYEKMQ (reference sequence). V was cut by 3 bases and J by 8 bases, with 10 bases left in between. CDR3 size: 12 residues. CDR3 sequence reads: CASSLGRTEAFF. Written as DNA, the CDR3 is TGTGCCAGCAGCTTGGGGAGGACAGAAGCTTTCTTT.

The V gene is TRBV29-1, the J gene TRBJ1-5, with 8 bases fitting TRBD1. CDR1 and CDR2 (germline): SQVTM, ANQGSEA. The CDR3 loop spans 13 amino acids. V gave up 6 bases and J gave up 4 bases; unmatched junction bases: 5. CDR3: CSVQQGGNQPQHF. The CDR3 region has the DNA TGCAGCGTCCAACAGGGGGGGAATCAGCCCCAGCATTTT.

The rearrangement joins TRBV28 to TRBJ2-7, with 10 bases matching TRBD1. This CDR3 is 18 amino acids long. Per the germline V gene, CDR1 is MDHEN and CDR2 is SYDVKM. The V gene end was trimmed by 4 bases and the J gene end by 0 bases; junction bases not matched to a gene: 12. The CDR3 sequence: CASSSPSNDRGLSYEQYF. The CDR3 coding sequence is TGTGCCAGCAGTTCCCCGAGCAACGACAGGGGGCTCTCCTACGAGCAGTACTTC. Full variable domain (missing parts from reference TRBV28 and TRBJ2-7): DVKVTQSSRYLVKRTGEKVFLECVQDMDHENMFWYRQDPGLGLRLIYFSYDVKMKEKGDIPEGYSVSREKKERFSLILESASTNQTSMYLCASSSPSNDRGLSYEQYFGPGTRLTVT.

This chain joins TRBV7-9 and TRBJ2-7, with TRBD2 matching 7 bases. The CDR3 length is 14 residues. Germline trimming cut 5 bases from V and 3 bases from J; bases unmatched to any gene: 7. CDR1 and CDR2 from the germline V gene are SEHNR and FQNEAQ (reference sequence). CDR3 bases: TGTGCCAGCAGCGCTTGGGGGGGACGCTACGAGCAGTACTTC. This sequence encodes CASSAWGGRYEQYF. Looking up the rest from reference TRBV7-9 and TRBJ2-7 gives the full variable domain: DTGVSQNPRHKITKRGQNVTFRCDPISEHNRLYWYRQTLGQGPEFLTYFQNEAQLEKSRLLSDRFSAERPKGSFSTLEIQRTEQGDSAMYLCASSAWGGRYEQYFGPGTRLTVT.

V and J are TRBV4-1 and TRBJ1-6; 10 positions agree with TRBD1. This CDR3 region has 15 residues. V shed 4 bases, J shed 9 bases, and the junction held 6 bases outside the gene matches. The germline V gene encodes CDR1 MGHRA and CDR2 YSYEKL. CDR3 bases: TGCGCCAGCAGCCGCCGACAGGGGGCGCCTTCACCCCTCCACTTT. Amino acid sequence: CASSRRQGAPSPLHF.

The chain is built from TRBV19 and TRBJ1-4; D perhaps matches TRBD1 (6 bases). This CDR3 has 13 amino acids. Germline V lookup: CDR1 LNHDA, CDR2 SQIVND (reference sequence). V lost 8 bases, J lost 10 bases, and 17 bases lay in between. CDR3 in amino acids: CASGTILNGKLFF. The CDR3 DNA is TGTGCCAGTGGGACAATCTTAAACGGAAAACTGTTTTTT. The whole variable domain, filled in from reference TRBV19 and TRBJ1-4, reads DGGITQSPKYLFRKEGQNVTLSCEQNLNHDAMYWYRQDPGQGLRLIYYSQIVNDFQKGDIAEGYSVSREKKESFPLTVTSAQKNPTAFYLCASGTILNGKLFFGSGTQLSVL.

This chain connects TRBV6-6 to TRBJ2-1, with TRBD2 identical over 8 bases. The CDR3 consists of 12 residues. V trimming: 6 bases; J trimming: 10 bases; junction bases outside the gene matches: 5. Germline V lookup: CDR1 MNHNY, CDR2 SVGAGI (reference sequence). This CDR3 reads CASRLSGDEQFF. CDR3 DNA: TGTGCCAGCAGACTTAGCGGGGACGAGCAGTTCTTC.

This chain links TRBV24-1 with TRBJ1-2; 12 bases are a match to TRBD1. CDR1 and CDR2 (germline): KGHDR, SFDVKD. The J segment lost 8 bases and the V segment lost 2 bases, leaving 8 bases of the junction unmatched. This CDR3 is built from 16 residues. The DNA of the CDR3 is TGTGCCACCAGTGATTACGGGACAGGGGGCGCTGAGGGCTACACCTTC. Its protein is CATSDYGTGGAEGYTF.

This chain connects TRBV18 to TRBJ2-3; 14 bases map to TRBD2. The CDR3 length is 17 residues. Germline CDR1 is KGHSH and CDR2 is LQKENI. V lost 0 bases to trimming and J lost 4 bases; unmatched junction nucleotides: 3. Written as DNA, the CDR3 is TGTGCCAGCTCACCACCCTCGGGACTAGCGGGGGCAGATACGCAGTATTTT. This sequence encodes CASSPPSGLAGADTQYF.

This rearrangement joins TRBV6-5 to TRBJ1-1; maybe TRBD1 (5 bases). The CDR3 extends over 15 amino acids. The V end was cut by 0 bases, the J end by 5 bases, with 13 bases between. The V gene's germline CDR1 is MNHEY and CDR2 SVGAGI. The CDR3 is CASSYSRTGGTEAFF. DNA of the CDR3: TGTGCCAGCAGTTACTCGAGAACGGGGGGAACTGAAGCTTTCTTT.

The V call is TRBV6-5, the J call TRBJ2-1; 7 bases agree with TRBD1. The trim removed 6 bases at V and 7 bases at J, leaving 3 bases unmatched. The CDR3 is 12 amino acids. Germline V gives CDR1 MNHEY, CDR2 SVGAGI. The CDR3, as DNA: TGTGCCAGCAGAGACAGGGTGAATGAGCAGTTCTTC. Amino acids: CASRDRVNEQFF.

V is TRBV9 and J is TRBJ2-7; 11 positions agree with TRBD1. The CDR3 extends over 14 amino acids. CDR1 SGDLS and CDR2 YYNGEE come from the germline V gene. J gave up 2 bases and V 6 bases, and 4 bases lay outside the gene matches. CDR3 in DNA: TGTGCCAGCAACCCGGGACAGGGGGCCTACGAGCAGTACTTC. Translating it yields CASNPGQGAYEQYF. The whole variable domain, remainder taken from reference TRBV9 and TRBJ2-7, is DSGVTQTPKHLITATGQRVTLRCSPRSGDLSVYWYQQSLDQGLQFLIQYYNGEERAKGNILERFSAQQFPDLHSELNLSSLELGDSALYFCASNPGQGAYEQYFGPGTRLTVT.

This chain uses TRBV27 with TRBJ2-1; 7 bases map to TRBD2. CDR3 length: 16 amino acids. The J segment lost 3 bases and the V segment lost 7 bases, leaving 12 bases of the junction unmatched. CDR1 is MNHEY and CDR2 is SMNVEV in the germline V gene (reference sequence). Written as DNA, the CDR3 is TGTGCCAGCATCCCCACGGCGGGAGATTTCTACAATGAGCAGTTCTTC. Encoded protein: CASIPTAGDFYNEQFF.

This rearrangement joins TRBV5-4 to TRBJ2-2, with 7 bases lining up with TRBD2. This CDR3 contains 17 residues. The ends lost 4 bases at V and 0 bases at J; junction bases unmatched: 9. CDR1 is SGHNT, CDR2 YYREEE, per germline (reference sequence). CDR3 sequence (DNA): TGTGCCAGCAGCCGCAACCCTAGCGGATCGAACACCGGGGAGCTGTTTTTT. This sequence encodes CASSRNPSGSNTGELFF.